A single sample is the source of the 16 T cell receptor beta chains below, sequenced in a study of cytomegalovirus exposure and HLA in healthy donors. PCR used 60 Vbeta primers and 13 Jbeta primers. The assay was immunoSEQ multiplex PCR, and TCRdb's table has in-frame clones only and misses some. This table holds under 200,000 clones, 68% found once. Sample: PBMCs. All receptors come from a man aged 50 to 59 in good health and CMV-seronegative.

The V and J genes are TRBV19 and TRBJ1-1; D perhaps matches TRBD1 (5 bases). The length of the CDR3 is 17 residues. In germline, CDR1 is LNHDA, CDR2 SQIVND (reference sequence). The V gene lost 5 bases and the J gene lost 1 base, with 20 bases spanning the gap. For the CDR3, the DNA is TGTGCCAGTAGTCCCGACAGCCTCCGGGTTAAGAACACTGAAGCTTTCTTT. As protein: CASSPDSLRVKNTEAFF. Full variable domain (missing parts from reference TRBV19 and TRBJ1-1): DGGITQSPKYLFRKEGQNVTLSCEQNLNHDAMYWYRQDPGQGLRLIYYSQIVNDFQKGDIAEGYSVSREKKESFPLTVTSAQKNPTAFYLCASSPDSLRVKNTEAFFGQGTRLTVV.

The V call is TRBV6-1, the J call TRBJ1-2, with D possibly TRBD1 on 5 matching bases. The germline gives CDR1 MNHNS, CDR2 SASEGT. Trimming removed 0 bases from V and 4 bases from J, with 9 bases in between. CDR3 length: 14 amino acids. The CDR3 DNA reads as TGTGCCAGCAGTGAAGCGCAGGGATTCTATGGCTACACCTTC. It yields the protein CASSEAQGFYGYTF.

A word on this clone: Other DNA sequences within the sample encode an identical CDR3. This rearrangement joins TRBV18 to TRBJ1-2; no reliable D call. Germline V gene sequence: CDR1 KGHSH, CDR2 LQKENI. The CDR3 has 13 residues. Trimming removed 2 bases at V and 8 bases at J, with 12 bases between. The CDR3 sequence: CASSPKLEGGYTF. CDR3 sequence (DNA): TGTGCCAGCTCACCAAAGCTCGAGGGAGGCTACACCTTC.

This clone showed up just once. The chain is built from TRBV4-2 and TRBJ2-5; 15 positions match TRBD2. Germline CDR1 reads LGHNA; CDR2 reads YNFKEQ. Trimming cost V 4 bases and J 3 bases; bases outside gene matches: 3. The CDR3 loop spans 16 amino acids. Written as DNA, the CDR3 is TGTGCCAGCAGCCTGGGGACTAGCGGGGGGAAAGAGACCCAGTACTTC. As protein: CASSLGTSGGKETQYF.

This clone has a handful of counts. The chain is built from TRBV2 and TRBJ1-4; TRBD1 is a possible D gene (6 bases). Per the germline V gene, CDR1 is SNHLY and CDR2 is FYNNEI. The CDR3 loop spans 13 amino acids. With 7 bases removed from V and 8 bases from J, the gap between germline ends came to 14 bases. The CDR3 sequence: CASIEGRGEKLFF. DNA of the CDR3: TGTGCCAGCATCGAGGGCAGGGGAGAAAAACTGTTTTTT.

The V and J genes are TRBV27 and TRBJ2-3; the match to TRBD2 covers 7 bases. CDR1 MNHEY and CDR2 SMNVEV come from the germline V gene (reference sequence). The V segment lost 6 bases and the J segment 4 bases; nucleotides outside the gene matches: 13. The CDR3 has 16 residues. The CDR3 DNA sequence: TGTGCCAGCAGCAATGACATGGGGGGGACTTCAGATACGCAGTATTTT. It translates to CASSNDMGGTSDTQYF.

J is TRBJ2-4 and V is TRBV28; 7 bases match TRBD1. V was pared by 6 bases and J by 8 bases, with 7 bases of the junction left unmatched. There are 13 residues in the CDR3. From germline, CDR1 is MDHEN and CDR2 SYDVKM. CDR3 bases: TGTGCCAGCAGGCAGACAGGGCTGCACATTCAGTACTTC. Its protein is CASRQTGLHIQYF.

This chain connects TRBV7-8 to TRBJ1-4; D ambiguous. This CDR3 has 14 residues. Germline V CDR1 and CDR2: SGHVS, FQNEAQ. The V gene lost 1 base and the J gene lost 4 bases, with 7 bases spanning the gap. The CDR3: CASSLGSDNEKLFF. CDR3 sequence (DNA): TGTGCCAGCAGCTTAGGGAGTGATAATGAAAAACTGTTTTTT.

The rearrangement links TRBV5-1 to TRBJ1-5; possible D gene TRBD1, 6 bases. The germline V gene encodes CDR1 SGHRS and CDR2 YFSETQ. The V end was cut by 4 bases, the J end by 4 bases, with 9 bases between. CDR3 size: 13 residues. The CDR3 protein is CASSPGENQPQHF. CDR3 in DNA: TGCGCCAGCAGCCCAGGGGAAAATCAGCCCCAGCATTTT. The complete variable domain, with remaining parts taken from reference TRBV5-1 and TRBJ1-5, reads KAGVTQTPRYLIKTRGQQVTLSCSPISGHRSVSWYQQTPGQGLQFLFEYFSETQRNKGNFPGRFSGRQFSNSRSEMNVSTLELGDSALYLCASSPGENQPQHFGDGTRLSIL.

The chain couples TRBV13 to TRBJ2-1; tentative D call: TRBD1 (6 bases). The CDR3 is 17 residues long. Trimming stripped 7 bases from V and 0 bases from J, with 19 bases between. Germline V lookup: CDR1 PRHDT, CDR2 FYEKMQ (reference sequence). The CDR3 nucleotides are TGTGCCAGCACCCCTAAGACAGGCTCTAGCTCCTACAATGAGCAGTTCTTC. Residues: CASTPKTGSSSYNEQFF.

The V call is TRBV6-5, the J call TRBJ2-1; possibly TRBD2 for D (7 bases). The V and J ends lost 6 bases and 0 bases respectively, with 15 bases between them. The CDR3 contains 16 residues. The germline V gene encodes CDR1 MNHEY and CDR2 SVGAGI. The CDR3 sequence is CASRYREGSSYNEQFF. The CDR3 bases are TGTGCCAGCAGGTACAGGGAGGGGAGCTCCTACAATGAGCAGTTCTTC.

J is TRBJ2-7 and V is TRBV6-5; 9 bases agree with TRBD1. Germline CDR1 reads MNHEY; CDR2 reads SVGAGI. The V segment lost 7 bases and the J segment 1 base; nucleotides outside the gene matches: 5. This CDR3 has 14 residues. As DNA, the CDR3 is TGTGCCAGCATCGCCGGGACAGGGTCCTACGAGCAGTACTTC. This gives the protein CASIAGTGSYEQYF.

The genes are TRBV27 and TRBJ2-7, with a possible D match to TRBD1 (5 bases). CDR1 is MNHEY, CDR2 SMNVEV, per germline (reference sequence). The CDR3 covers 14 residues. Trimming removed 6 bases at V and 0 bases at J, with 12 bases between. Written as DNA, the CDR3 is TGTGCCAGCAGACCCAGACAGAGCTCCTACGAGCAGTACTTC. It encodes CASRPRQSSYEQYF.

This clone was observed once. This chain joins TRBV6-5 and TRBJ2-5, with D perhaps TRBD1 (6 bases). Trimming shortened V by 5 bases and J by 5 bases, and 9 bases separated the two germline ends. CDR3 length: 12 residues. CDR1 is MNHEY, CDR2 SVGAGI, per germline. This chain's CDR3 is CASSHREETQYF. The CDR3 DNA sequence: TGTGCCAGCAGTCACAGGGAGGAGACCCAGTACTTC.

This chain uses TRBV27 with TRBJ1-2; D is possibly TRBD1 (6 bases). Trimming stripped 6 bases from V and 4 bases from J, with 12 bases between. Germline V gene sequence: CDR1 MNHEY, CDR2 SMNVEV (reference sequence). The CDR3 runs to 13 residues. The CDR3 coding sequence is TGTGCCAGCAGGAGGGGGGGTGCCTATGGCTACACCTTC. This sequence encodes CASRRGGAYGYTF.

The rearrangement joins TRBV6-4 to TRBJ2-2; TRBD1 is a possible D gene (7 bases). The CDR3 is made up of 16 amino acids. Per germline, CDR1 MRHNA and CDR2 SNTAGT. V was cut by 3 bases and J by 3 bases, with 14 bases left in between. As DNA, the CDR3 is TGTGCCAGCAGTGAGGCGGGACAGTGGGACACCGGGGAGCTGTTTTTT. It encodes CASSEAGQWDTGELFF.